Shown below are 29 T cell receptor beta chains from a single sample sequenced in a study of CD8+ T cells in alopecia areata. As the sequencing template, cDNA was produced by extracting RNA and reverse transcribing it. Sequenced by immunoSEQ multiplex PCR; TCRdb stores in-frame clones only, minus some. The repertoire holds 100,000 to 150,000 clones, with 61% as singletons. Noted treatment: oral pan-JAK inhibitor, 5-10 mg twice daily. Here the sequenced sample was CD4+ T cells sorted from blood, taken at week 4, from a patient treated with tofacitinib. The source is a human donor with alopecia areata.

On this clone: This specimen includes other DNA sequences encoding the same CDR3. This chain joins TRBV5-4 and TRBJ2-3; D unclear. The CDR3 consists of 12 residues. Germline CDR1 and CDR2: SGHNT and YYREEE (reference sequence). With 2 bases removed from V and 2 bases from J, the gap between germline ends came to 3 bases. This chain's CDR3 is CASSLTTDTQYF. Here the CDR3 DNA reads TGTGCCAGCAGCTTAACCACAGATACGCAGTATTTT.

In its sample, this clone was seen a few times. The V and J genes are TRBV10-3 and TRBJ1-3; D perhaps matches TRBD1 (5 bases). V lost 3 bases and J lost 4, with 16 bases in between. The CDR3 extends over 16 amino acids. Looked up from germline, CDR1 is ENHRY and CDR2 is SYGVKD. The CDR3: CAISDIERGPGNTIYF. In DNA, the CDR3 is TGTGCCATCAGTGATATTGAGAGGGGTCCGGGAAACACCATATATTTT.

The chain is built from TRBV6-5 and TRBJ2-1; 10 nucleotides align to TRBD1. Germline V lookup: CDR1 MNHEY, CDR2 SVGAGI. This CDR3 is 14 amino acids long. Trimming at V came to 6 bases and at J to 9 bases, leaving 8 bases not matched to a gene. CDR3: CASRRDRGRVEQFF. The CDR3 region has the DNA TGTGCCAGCAGAAGGGACAGGGGCCGGGTTGAGCAGTTCTTC.

J is TRBJ2-5 and V is TRBV30; D gene uncertain. The V and J ends lost 0 bases and 10 bases respectively, with 12 bases between them. Germline lookup yields CDR1 GTSNPN and CDR2 SVGIG (reference sequence). CDR3 length equals 12 residues. CDR3 amino acids: CAWSVDLIVQYF. CDR3 sequence (DNA): TGTGCCTGGAGTGTAGACCTGATCGTCCAGTACTTC.

This chain connects TRBV27 to TRBJ2-7; D possibly corresponds to TRBD2 (6 bases). The J call may not be correct, given that the DNA end is closer to TRBJ2-5. In germline, CDR1 is MNHEY, CDR2 SMNVEV (reference sequence). The CDR3 sequence is 13 residues long. For the CDR3, the DNA is TGTGCCAGCAGTCCCCGGGGGATGGAGACCCAGTACTTC. The encoded protein is CASSPRGMETQYF.

CDR3 in amino acids: CASSPGPGSGYTF. The CDR3 DNA is TGTGCCAGCAGCCCTGGACCGGGGTCCGGCTACACCTTC. The chain uses TRBV9 and TRBJ1-2, with D unresolved. The V and J ends lost 4 bases and 8 bases respectively, with 15 bases between them. Germline loops: CDR1 SGDLS, CDR2 YYNGEE. CDR3 length equals 13 residues. Together with reference TRBV9 and TRBJ1-2, the CDR3 gives the full variable domain: DSGVTQTPKHLITATGQRVTLRCSPRSGDLSVYWYQQSLDQGLQFLIQYYNGEERAKGNILERFSAQQFPDLHSELNLSSLELGDSALYFCASSPGPGSGYTFGSGTRLTVV.

The chain uses TRBV6-4 and TRBJ2-1; maybe TRBD2 (5 bases). V lost 2 bases, J lost 6 bases, and 11 bases lay in between. Germline CDR1 is MRHNA and CDR2 is SNTAGT. CDR3 size: 14 residues. As DNA, the CDR3 is TGTGCCAGCAGTGACACAACTAGAGGCAATGAGCAGTTCTTC. Residues: CASSDTTRGNEQFF.

The V call is TRBV7-9, the J call TRBJ2-3, with 8 positions matching TRBD2. The germline gives CDR1 SEHNR, CDR2 FQNEAQ (reference sequence). The CDR3 has 14 amino acids. The junction had 1 base not matched to a gene; V was cut back by 3 bases and J by 2 bases. CDR3 nucleotide sequence: TGTGCCAGCAGCTTTAGCGGGATCACAGATACGCAGTATTTT. Amino acid sequence: CASSFSGITDTQYF.

The chain couples TRBV9 to TRBJ1-5; D is ambiguous. The germline gives CDR1 SGDLS, CDR2 YYNGEE. V shed 3 bases and J shed 3 bases, with 19 bases lying between them. This CDR3 has 17 amino acids. CDR3 coding DNA: TGTGCCAGCAGCGGATACGAAGTTCAGGCTTTCAATCAGCCCCAGCATTTT. Its translation: CASSGYEVQAFNQPQHF.

This clone appeared once. The chain is built from TRBV9 and TRBJ2-5; D is unresolved. CDR3 size: 14 residues. With 0 bases removed from V and 0 bases from J, the gap between germline ends came to 6 bases. Per germline, CDR1 SGDLS and CDR2 YYNGEE. DNA for the CDR3: TGTGCCAGCAGCGTAGCATCTCACCAAGAGACCCAGTACTTC. It translates to CASSVASHQETQYF.

The chain links TRBV15 to TRBJ2-4; possible D gene TRBD2, 6 bases. CDR1 and CDR2 (germline): LNHNV, YYDKDF (reference sequence). The CDR3 contains 16 residues. The V gene lost 9 bases and the J gene lost 0 bases, with 18 bases spanning the gap. Here the CDR3 reads CATTGGGKLAKNIQYF. In nucleotides, the CDR3 is TGTGCCACAACCGGAGGAGGGAAGTTAGCCAAAAACATTCAGTACTTC. Full variable domain (remainder filled in from reference TRBV15 and TRBJ2-4): DAMVIQNPRYQVTQFGKPVTLSCSQTLNHNVMYWYQQKSSQAPKLLFHYYDKDFNNEADTPDNFQSRRPNTSFCFLDIRSPGLGDTAMYLCATTGGGKLAKNIQYFGAGTRLSVL.

The genes are TRBV5-6 and TRBJ2-6; no firm D call. The CDR3 contains 15 residues. The germline CDR1 and CDR2 sequences are SGHDT and YYEEEE. V was shortened by 2 bases and J by 0 bases, with 6 bases between the two germline ends. The CDR3 sequence: CASSLVPSGANVLTF. Here the CDR3 DNA reads TGTGCCAGCAGCTTAGTTCCCTCTGGGGCCAACGTCCTGACTTTC.

The chain uses TRBV28 and TRBJ2-7, with TRBD1 matching over 9 bases. The germline gives CDR1 MDHEN, CDR2 SYDVKM. V shed 4 bases, J shed 3 bases, and the junction held 7 bases outside the gene matches. The CDR3 runs to 15 residues. The CDR3 sequence is CASSYLGDRVYEQYF. As DNA, the CDR3 is TGTGCCAGCAGTTACCTCGGGGACAGGGTCTACGAGCAGTACTTC.

This clone came up once. The chain uses TRBV2 and TRBJ2-1; D is perhaps TRBD2 (6 bases). V lost 5 bases and J 8 bases, leaving 13 bases between the germline ends. Germline V gene sequence: CDR1 SNHLY, CDR2 FYNNEI. CDR3 length equals 13 residues. The CDR3 sequence: CASSPGLSDEQFF. CDR3 sequence (DNA): TGTGCCAGCAGTCCCGGACTAAGCGATGAGCAGTTCTTC.

The V gene is TRBV7-2, the J gene TRBJ2-5; D is unclear. Trimming took off 0 bases at V and 2 bases at J, with 7 bases between the two ends. Germline V gene sequence: CDR1 SGHTA, CDR2 FQGNSA. The CDR3 has 14 amino acids. The CDR3 reads CASSLAGMQETQYF. The CDR3 bases are TGTGCCAGCAGCTTAGCTGGGATGCAAGAGACCCAGTACTTC. The variable domain in full, completed from reference TRBV7-2 and TRBJ2-5, reads GAGVSQSPSNKVTEKGKDVELRCDPISGHTALYWYRQSLGQGLEFLIYFQGNSAPDKSGLPSDRFSAERTGGSVSTLTIQRTQQEDSAVYLCASSLAGMQETQYFGPGTRLLVL.

The chain employs TRBV30 and TRBJ1-4; D not resolved. Trimming took off 1 base at V and 0 bases at J, with 9 bases between the two ends. Germline V gives CDR1 GTSNPN, CDR2 SVGIG (reference sequence). The CDR3 extends over 15 amino acids. The chain's CDR3 is CAWSATASTNEKLFF. CDR3 DNA: TGTGCCTGGAGTGCTACAGCGTCAACTAATGAAAAACTGTTTTTT.

V gene TRBV6-5 combines with J gene TRBJ1-5; no firm D call. The V end lost 6 bases, the J end lost 4 bases, and 10 bases lay between the germline ends. This CDR3 has 13 residues. CDR1 MNHEY and CDR2 SVGAGI come from the germline V gene. The CDR3 reads CASSRGTNQPQHF. The CDR3, as DNA: TGTGCCAGCAGCCGGGGAACTAATCAGCCCCAGCATTTT.

The chain carries TRBV5-1 and TRBJ2-1; 7 nucleotides align to TRBD1. From germline, CDR1 is SGHRS and CDR2 YFSETQ. J gave up 3 bases and V 4 bases, and 1 base lay outside the gene matches. The CDR3 sequence is 13 residues long. The CDR3 sequence: CASSRDSYNEQFF. Written as DNA, the CDR3 is TGCGCCAGCAGCCGGGACAGCTACAATGAGCAGTTCTTC.

The chain recombines TRBV9 with TRBJ1-2; TRBD1 is a possible D gene (5 bases). Germline V CDR1 and CDR2: SGDLS, YYNGEE. This CDR3 is built from 13 residues. V was shortened by 3 bases and J by 7 bases, with 13 bases between the two germline ends. The CDR3 nucleotides read TGTGCCAGCAGCGCCACTCAGGGAGGTGGCTACACCTTC. It yields the protein CASSATQGGGYTF.

This rearrangement joins TRBV23-1 to TRBJ1-5; D not certain. TRBV23-1 has ORF status, its function being uncertain. Trimming shortened V by 4 bases and J by 4 bases, and 26 bases separated the two germline ends. The CDR3 loop spans 19 amino acids. The CDR3 DNA reads TGCGCCAGCAGTCCAAGACACTCAATTAGCATTACAGAAAATCAGCCCCAGCATTTT. Its translation: CASSPRHSISITENQPQHF.

The gene calls are TRBV7-8 and TRBJ2-3; TRBD2 agrees at 13 bases. The CDR3 covers 16 residues. The V and J ends lost 5 bases and 4 bases, in that order; junction bases with no gene match: 6. Germline lookup yields CDR1 SGHVS and CDR2 FQNEAQ. CDR3 sequence reads: CASSRGLAGEADTQYF. The CDR3 DNA reads as TGTGCCAGCAGCCGCGGACTAGCGGGAGAGGCAGATACGCAGTATTTT.

The gene calls are TRBV28 and TRBJ2-7; perhaps TRBD1 as D (6 bases). Trimming left V 10 bases short and J 3 bases short, with 19 bases between. The germline V gene has CDR1 MDHEN and CDR2 SYDVKM. CDR3 length equals 14 residues. CDR3 sequence reads: CAIVGTLRFYEQYF. The CDR3 coding sequence is TGTGCCATCGTTGGGACACTACGTTTCTACGAGCAGTACTTC.

This clone was recorded a few times. The chain has TRBV2 and TRBJ2-1; no clear D gene. V was clipped by 8 bases and J by 9 bases, with 11 bases between them. Germline loops: CDR1 SNHLY, CDR2 FYNNEI. This CDR3 is 11 amino acids long. In nucleotides, the CDR3 is TGTGCCAGCGGCCCTGCCAGTGAGCAGTTCTTC. Translation: CASGPASEQFF.

The CDR3 DNA is TGCAGCGTTGACGGGGGGCAAGAGACCCAGTACTTC. Translating gives CSVDGGQETQYF. This rearrangement joins TRBV29-1 to TRBJ2-5; 7 nucleotides align to TRBD2. CDR3 length equals 12 residues. Germline V gives CDR1 SQVTM, CDR2 ANQGSEA. After removal of 3 bases from V and 2 bases from J, the junction contained 0 bases not matched to a gene.

This chain connects TRBV30 to TRBJ1-2, with D possibly matching TRBD1 (5 bases). From germline, CDR1 is GTSNPN and CDR2 SVGIG (reference sequence). V lost 2 bases and J lost 6, with 16 bases in between. This CDR3 spans 14 amino acids. The chain's CDR3 is CAWSTRDVSHGYTF. CDR3 nucleotide sequence: TGTGCCTGGAGTACCCGGGACGTTTCACATGGCTACACCTTC.

CDR3 in amino acids: CASSAGTELANEQYF. CDR3 nucleotide sequence: TGTGCCAGCAGCGCAGGGACAGAACTTGCTAACGAGCAGTACTTC. This chain links TRBV9 with TRBJ2-7; 7 nucleotides align to TRBD1. Looked up from germline, CDR1 is SGDLS and CDR2 is YYNGEE. This CDR3 region has 15 residues. With V trimmed by 3 bases and J by 5 bases, 11 bases remained unmatched.

This clone showed up many times. This chain connects TRBV18 to TRBJ2-7; a weak D match, TRBD2 (6 bases). With 2 bases removed from V and 5 bases from J, the gap between germline ends came to 7 bases. CDR3 length equals 12 residues. In germline, CDR1 is KGHSH, CDR2 LQKENI. CDR3 region: CASSPGGNEQYF. DNA of the CDR3: TGTGCCAGCTCACCAGGGGGGAACGAGCAGTACTTC.

J is TRBJ2-7 and V is TRBV2; TRBD2 aligns across 7 bases. The CDR3 length is 13 residues. Germline V gives CDR1 SNHLY, CDR2 FYNNEI. After removal of 6 bases from V and 3 bases from J, the junction contained 5 bases not matched to a gene. DNA for the CDR3: TGTGCCAGCAGGAGCGGGGCTAGCTACGAGCAGTACTTC. Translating gives CASRSGASYEQYF. The entire variable domain, with the rest obtained from reference TRBV2 and TRBJ2-7, is as follows: EPEVTQTPSHQVTQMGQEVILRCVPISNHLYFYWYRQILGQKVEFLVSFYNNEISEKSEIFDDQFSVERPDGSNFTLKIRSTKLEDSAMYFCASRSGASYEQYFGPGTRLTVT.

The V call is TRBV5-4, the J call TRBJ1-2; a possible D gene is TRBD1 (5 bases). This CDR3 region has 12 residues. Germline lookup yields CDR1 SGHNT and CDR2 YYREEE (reference sequence). V gave up 2 bases and J gave up 7 bases, with 9 bases separating them. As DNA, the CDR3 is TGTGCCAGCAGCTTAAGGGACGGTGGCTACACCTTC. It encodes CASSLRDGGYTF.